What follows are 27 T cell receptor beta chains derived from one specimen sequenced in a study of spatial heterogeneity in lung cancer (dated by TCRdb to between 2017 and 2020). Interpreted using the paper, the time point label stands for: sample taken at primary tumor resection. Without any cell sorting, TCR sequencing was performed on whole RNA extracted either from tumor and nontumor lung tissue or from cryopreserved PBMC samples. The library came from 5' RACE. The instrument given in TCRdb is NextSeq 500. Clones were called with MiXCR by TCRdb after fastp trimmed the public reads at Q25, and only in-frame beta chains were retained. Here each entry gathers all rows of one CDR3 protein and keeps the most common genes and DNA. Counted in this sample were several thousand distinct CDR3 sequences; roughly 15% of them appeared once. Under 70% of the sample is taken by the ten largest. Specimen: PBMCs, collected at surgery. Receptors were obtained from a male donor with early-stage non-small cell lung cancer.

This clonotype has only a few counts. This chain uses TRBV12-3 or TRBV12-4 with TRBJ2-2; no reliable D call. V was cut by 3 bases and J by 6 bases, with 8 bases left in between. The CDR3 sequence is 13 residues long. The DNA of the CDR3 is TGTGCCAGCAGTTTTAGGGAAGCCGGGGAGCTGTTTTTT. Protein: CASSFREAGELFF.

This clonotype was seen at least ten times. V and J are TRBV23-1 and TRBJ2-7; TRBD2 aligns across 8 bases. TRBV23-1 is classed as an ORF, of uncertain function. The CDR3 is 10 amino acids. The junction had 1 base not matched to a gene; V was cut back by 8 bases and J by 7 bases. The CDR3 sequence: CASPGGEQYF. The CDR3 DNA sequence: TGCGCCAGCCCGGGAGGGGAGCAGTACTTC.

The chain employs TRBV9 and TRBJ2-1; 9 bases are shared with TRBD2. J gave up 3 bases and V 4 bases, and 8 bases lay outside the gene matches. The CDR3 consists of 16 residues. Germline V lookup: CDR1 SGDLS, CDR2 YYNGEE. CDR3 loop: CASSPGWRGGYNEQFF. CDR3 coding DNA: TGTGCCAGCAGCCCGGGTTGGCGGGGGGGCTACAATGAGCAGTTCTTC.

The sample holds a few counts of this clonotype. The CDR3 region is CAWSGSSQTSGETQYF. Here the CDR3 DNA reads TGTGCCTGGAGTGGATCCTCCCAGACTAGCGGAGAGACCCAGTACTTC. The chain uses TRBV30 and TRBJ2-5, with 9 bases fitting TRBD2. V dropped 1 base and J dropped 4; count of bases not matched to a gene: 10. CDR1 and CDR2 (germline): GTSNPN, SVGIG (reference sequence). The CDR3 length is 16 residues.

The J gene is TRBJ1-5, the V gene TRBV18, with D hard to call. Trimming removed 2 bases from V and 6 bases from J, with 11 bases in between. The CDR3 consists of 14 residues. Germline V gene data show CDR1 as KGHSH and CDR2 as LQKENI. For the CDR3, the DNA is TGTGCCAGCTCACCAGGCGTGAACGGTCAGCCCCAGCATTTT. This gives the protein CASSPGVNGQPQHF.

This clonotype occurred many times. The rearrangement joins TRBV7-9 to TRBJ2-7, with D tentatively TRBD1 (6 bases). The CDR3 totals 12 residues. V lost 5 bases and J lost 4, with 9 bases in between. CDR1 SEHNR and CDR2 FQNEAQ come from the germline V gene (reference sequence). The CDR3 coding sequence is TGTGCCAGCAGCATGGACAGTTACGAGCAGTACTTC. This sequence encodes CASSMDSYEQYF.

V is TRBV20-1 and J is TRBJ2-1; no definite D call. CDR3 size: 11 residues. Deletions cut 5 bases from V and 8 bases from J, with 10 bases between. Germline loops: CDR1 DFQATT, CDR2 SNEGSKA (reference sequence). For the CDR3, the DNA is TGCAGTGCTCCTGCCGGAGATGAGCAGTTCTTC. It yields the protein CSAPAGDEQFF.

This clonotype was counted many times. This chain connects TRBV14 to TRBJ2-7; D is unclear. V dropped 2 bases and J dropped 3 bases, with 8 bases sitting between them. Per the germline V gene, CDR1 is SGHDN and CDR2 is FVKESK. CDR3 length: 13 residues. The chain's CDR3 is CASSQNRDYEQYF. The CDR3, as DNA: TGTGCCAGCAGCCAAAATAGGGACTACGAGCAGTACTTC. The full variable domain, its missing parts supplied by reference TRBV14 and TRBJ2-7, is EAGVTQFPSHSVIEKGQTVTLRCDPISGHDNLYWYRRVMGKEIKFLLHFVKESKQDESGMPNNRFLAERTGGTYSTLKVQPAELEDSGVYFCASSQNRDYEQYFGPGTRLTVT.

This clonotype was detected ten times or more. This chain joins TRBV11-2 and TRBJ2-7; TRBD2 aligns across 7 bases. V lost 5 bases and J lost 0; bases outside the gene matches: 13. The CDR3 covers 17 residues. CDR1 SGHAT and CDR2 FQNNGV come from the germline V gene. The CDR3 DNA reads TGTGCCAGCAGCGGCGGACTAGGGAGGGCCCTCTCCTACGAGCAGTACTTC. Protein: CASSGGLGRALSYEQYF.

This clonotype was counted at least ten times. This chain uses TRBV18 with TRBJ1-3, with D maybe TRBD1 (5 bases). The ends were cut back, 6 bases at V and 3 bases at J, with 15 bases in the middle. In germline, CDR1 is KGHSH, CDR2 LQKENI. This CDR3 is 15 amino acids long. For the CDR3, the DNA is TGTGCCAGCTCGCTGTCCGGGGGAAATGGAAACACCATATATTTT. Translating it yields CASSLSGGNGNTIYF.

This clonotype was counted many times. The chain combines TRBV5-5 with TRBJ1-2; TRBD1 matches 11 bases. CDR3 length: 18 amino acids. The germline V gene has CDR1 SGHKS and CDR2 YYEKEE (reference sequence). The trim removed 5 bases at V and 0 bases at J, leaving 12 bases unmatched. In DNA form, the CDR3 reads TGTGCCAGCAGGCTGGGGACAGGGGGAACCTTAACTAACTATGGCTACACCTTC. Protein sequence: CASRLGTGGTLTNYGYTF.

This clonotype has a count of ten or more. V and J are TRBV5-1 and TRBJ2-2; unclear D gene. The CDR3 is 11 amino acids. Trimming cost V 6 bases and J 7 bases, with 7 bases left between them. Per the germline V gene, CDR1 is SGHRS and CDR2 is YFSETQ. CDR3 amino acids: CASTLGGELFF. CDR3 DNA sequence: TGCGCCAGCACCCTCGGCGGGGAGCTGTTTTTT.

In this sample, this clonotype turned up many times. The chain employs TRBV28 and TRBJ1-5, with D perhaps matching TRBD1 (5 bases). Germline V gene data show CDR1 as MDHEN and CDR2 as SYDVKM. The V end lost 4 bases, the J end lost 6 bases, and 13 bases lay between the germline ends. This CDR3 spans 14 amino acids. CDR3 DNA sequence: TGTGCCAGCAGTTCGGGGGGTGAGAGTCAGCCCCAGCATTTT. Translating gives CASSSGGESQPQHF.

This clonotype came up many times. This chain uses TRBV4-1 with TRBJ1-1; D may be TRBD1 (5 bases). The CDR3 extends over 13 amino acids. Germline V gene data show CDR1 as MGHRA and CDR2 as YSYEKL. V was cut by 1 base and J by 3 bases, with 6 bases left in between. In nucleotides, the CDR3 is TGCGCCAGCAGCCAAGGACAGTACACTGAAGCTTTCTTT. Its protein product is CASSQGQYTEAFF.

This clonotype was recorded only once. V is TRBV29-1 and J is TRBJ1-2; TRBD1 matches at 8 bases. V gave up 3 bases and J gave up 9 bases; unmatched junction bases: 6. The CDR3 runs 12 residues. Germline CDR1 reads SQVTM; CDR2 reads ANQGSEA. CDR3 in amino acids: CSVETGVGSYTF. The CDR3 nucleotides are TGCAGCGTTGAGACAGGGGTTGGCAGCTACACCTTC.

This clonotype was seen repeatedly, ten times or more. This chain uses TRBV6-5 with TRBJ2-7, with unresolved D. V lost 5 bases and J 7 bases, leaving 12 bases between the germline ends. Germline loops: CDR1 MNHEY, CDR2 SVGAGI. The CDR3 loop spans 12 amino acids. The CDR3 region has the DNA TGTGCCAGCAGTAGACGACCCGGGGAGCAGTACTTC. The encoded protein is CASSRRPGEQYF.

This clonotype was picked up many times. The CDR3 loop is CASSLGGSGSEQFF. In DNA, the CDR3 is TGTGCCAGCAGTCTCGGGGGTAGCGGGAGTGAGCAGTTCTTC. The rearrangement joins TRBV12-3 or TRBV12-4 to TRBJ2-1, with 9 nucleotides matching TRBD2. There are 14 residues in the CDR3. With V trimmed by 5 bases and J by 9 bases, 8 bases remained unmatched.

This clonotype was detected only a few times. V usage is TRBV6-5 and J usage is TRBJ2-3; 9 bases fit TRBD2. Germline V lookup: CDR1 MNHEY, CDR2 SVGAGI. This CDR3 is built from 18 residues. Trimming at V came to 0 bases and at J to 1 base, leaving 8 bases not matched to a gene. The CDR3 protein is CASSYSAGGPGGTDTQYF. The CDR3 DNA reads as TGTGCCAGCAGTTACTCGGCGGGAGGGCCGGGGGGCACAGATACGCAGTATTTT.

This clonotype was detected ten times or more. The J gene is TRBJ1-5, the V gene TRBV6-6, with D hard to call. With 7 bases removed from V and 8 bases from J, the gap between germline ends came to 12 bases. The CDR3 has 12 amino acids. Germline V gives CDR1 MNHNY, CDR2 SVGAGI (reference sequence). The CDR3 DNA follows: TGTGCCAGCAACCCCACGCAGGAGCCCCAGCATTTT. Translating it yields CASNPTQEPQHF.

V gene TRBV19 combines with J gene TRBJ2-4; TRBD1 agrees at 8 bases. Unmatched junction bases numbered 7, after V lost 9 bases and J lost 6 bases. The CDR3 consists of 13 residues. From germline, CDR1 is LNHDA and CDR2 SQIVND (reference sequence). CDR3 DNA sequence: TGTGCCAGCTCGACAGGGGTAGGAAACATTCAGTACTTC. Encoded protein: CASSTGVGNIQYF.

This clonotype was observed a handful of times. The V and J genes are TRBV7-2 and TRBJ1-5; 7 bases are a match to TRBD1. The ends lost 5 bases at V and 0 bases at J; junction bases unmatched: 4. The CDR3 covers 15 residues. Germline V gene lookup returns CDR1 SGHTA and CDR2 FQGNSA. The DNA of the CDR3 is TGTGCCAGCAGCCCCAGACAGGGTAGCAATCAGCCCCAGCATTTT. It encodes CASSPRQGSNQPQHF.

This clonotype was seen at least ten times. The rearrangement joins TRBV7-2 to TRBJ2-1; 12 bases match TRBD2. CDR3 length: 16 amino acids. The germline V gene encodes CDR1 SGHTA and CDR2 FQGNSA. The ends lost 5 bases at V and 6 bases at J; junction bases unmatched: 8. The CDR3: CASSPASSGGANEQFF. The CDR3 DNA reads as TGTGCCAGCAGCCCCGCTTCTAGCGGGGGGGCCAATGAGCAGTTCTTC.

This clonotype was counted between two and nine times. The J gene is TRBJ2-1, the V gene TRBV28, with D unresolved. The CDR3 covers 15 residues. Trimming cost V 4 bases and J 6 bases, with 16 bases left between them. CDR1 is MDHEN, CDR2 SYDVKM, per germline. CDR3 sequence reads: CASSSRRNNPNEQFF. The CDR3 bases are TGTGCCAGCAGTTCCCGTAGGAACAATCCCAATGAGCAGTTCTTC.

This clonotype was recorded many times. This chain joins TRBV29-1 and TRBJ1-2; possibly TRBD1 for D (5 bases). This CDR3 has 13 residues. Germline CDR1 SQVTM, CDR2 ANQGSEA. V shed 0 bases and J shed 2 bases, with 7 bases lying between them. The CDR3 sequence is CSVEDRDNYGYTF. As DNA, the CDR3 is TGCAGCGTTGAAGATCGGGACAACTATGGCTACACCTTC.

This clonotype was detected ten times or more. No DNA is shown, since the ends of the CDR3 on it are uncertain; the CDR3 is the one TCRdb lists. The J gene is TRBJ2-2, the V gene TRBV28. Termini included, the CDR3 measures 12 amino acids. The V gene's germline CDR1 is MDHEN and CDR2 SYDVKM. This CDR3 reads CASSFGAGELFF.

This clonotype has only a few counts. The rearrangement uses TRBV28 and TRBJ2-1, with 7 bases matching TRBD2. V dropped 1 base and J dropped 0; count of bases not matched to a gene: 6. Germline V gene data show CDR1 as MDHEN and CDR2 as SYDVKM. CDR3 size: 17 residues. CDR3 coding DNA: TGTGCCAGCAGTTTATCCACGAGCGGGGCCTCCTACAATGAGCAGTTCTTC. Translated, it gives CASSLSTSGASYNEQFF.

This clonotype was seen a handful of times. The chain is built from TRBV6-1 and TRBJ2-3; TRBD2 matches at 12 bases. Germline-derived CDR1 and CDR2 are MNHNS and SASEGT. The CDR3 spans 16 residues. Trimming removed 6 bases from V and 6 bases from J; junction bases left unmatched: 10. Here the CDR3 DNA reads TGTGCCAGCAGCGGGGGACTAGCGGGTACCTGGGATACGCAGTATTTT. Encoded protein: CASSGGLAGTWDTQYF.